Listed here are 6 T cell receptor beta chains from one sample, sequenced in a study of monozygotic twins with inflammatory bowel disease. TCRdb re-called the 5' RACE reads, yielding one record per CDR3 amino acid sequence without DNA. Its listing shows approximately 400,000 distinct CDR3 sequences. The sequenced material came from blood. These receptors all stem from a human donor with ulcerative colitis or Crohn's disease, or a healthy co-twin of an affected twin (not recorded which).

CDR3 sequence reads: CASSKTSGGDAQYF. V gene TRBV5-1 combines with J gene TRBJ2-7; without DNA, the TCRdb call of TRBD2 cannot be checked. Germline V CDR1 and CDR2: SGHRS, YFSETQ. The CDR3 sequence is 14 residues long. The variable domain in full, with the rest retrieved from reference TRBV5-1 and TRBJ2-7, is KAGVTQTPRYLIKTRGQQVTLSCSPISGHRSVSWYQQTPGQGLQFLFEYFSETQRNKGNFPGRFSGRQFSNSRSEMNVSTLELGDSALYLCASSKTSGGDAQYFGPGTRLTVT.

The chain employs TRBV20-1 and TRBJ1-2; the D gene TCRdb calls, TRBD1, cannot be checked with no DNA. CDR1 is DFQATT and CDR2 is SNEGSKA in the germline V gene (reference sequence). The CDR3 sequence is 13 residues long. CDR3 in amino acids: CSASGQEADGYTF.

V and J are TRBV5-1 and TRBJ2-5; the TCRdb call, TRBD2, lacks DNA for checking. Germline assignment: CDR1 SGHRS and CDR2 YFSETQ. The CDR3 has 16 amino acids. The CDR3 region is CASSPSGGSDKETQYF.

V and J are TRBV12-3 or TRBV12-4 and TRBJ2-2; TCRdb names TRBD2, which stays unverified in the absence of DNA. The CDR3 consists of 15 residues. CDR3 in amino acids: CASSPGLAGNGELFF.

The chain is built from TRBV28 and TRBJ2-3; with no DNA, the TCRdb D assignment of TRBD1 cannot be verified. This CDR3 has 15 residues. Per the germline V gene, CDR1 is MDHEN and CDR2 is SYDVKM. The CDR3 region is CASSLFSQGADTQYF.

The J gene is TRBJ2-1, the V gene TRBV11-2; TCRdb proposes TRBD1, but this gene call is untestable without DNA. The V gene's germline CDR1 is SGHAT and CDR2 FQNNGV. This CDR3 has 16 residues. The CDR3 sequence is CASSGRTGASYNEQFF.